Below, 23 T cell receptor beta chains from the same sample are listed, as sequenced in a study of blood T cell repertoires in COVID-19 (TCRdb year 2020). Receptor amplification or capture employed the immunoSEQ multiplex PCR assay. TCRdb holds this immuneACCESS table with in-frame rearrangements only. Some clones are missing; in checked studies, unresolved V genes explain under half, and the rest has no known cause. The sample profile shows 310,000 or so clones; 80% to 90% of them were found once. Roughly a tenth of the sample goes to the ten largest clones. The sample consisted of PBMCs or T cells enriched from blood (not recorded which). The receptors were sampled from a woman aged 18-29 years who had recovered from COVID-19.

This chain joins TRBV2 and TRBJ1-2; 10 nucleotides agree with TRBD1. The CDR3 contains 15 residues. J was trimmed by 4 bases and V by 8 bases; bases with no gene match: 10. CDR1 SNHLY and CDR2 FYNNEI come from the germline V gene. The CDR3 loop reads CASGPRGQGIYGYTF. The CDR3 DNA reads as TGTGCCAGCGGGCCAAGGGGACAGGGGATCTATGGCTACACCTTC.

This clone was detected a few times. The chain uses TRBV19 and TRBJ1-1; 7 nucleotides line up with TRBD1. Germline loops: CDR1 LNHDA, CDR2 SQIVND (reference sequence). CDR3 length: 16 residues. The V segment lost 9 bases and the J segment 3 bases; nucleotides outside the gene matches: 16. CDR3 DNA: TGTGCCAGCGGCCGTAGGCGCACAGGGGAGGACACTGAAGCTTTCTTT. Amino acids: CASGRRRTGEDTEAFF.

This clone was seen more than once but under ten times. The rearrangement links TRBV5-8 to TRBJ1-2; weak D call: TRBD1 (5 bases). CDR3 length equals 14 residues. The V end lost 2 bases, the J end lost 2 bases, and 10 bases lay between the germline ends. Per germline, CDR1 SGHTS and CDR2 YDEGEE. The CDR3 reads CASSFRAGNYGYTF. CDR3 nucleotide sequence: TGTGCCAGCAGCTTCAGGGCCGGAAACTATGGCTACACCTTC.

This chain connects TRBV7-2 to TRBJ2-7; maybe TRBD2 (5 bases). CDR3 length: 13 residues. The V gene's germline CDR1 is SGHTA and CDR2 FQGNSA. V gave up 5 bases and J gave up 6 bases, with 14 bases separating them. CDR3 nucleotide sequence: TGTGCCAGCAGCCTCGGGATTCGTCGCGAGCAGTACTTC. Translated, it gives CASSLGIRREQYF. The full variable domain, in which reference TRBV7-2 and TRBJ2-7 provide the parts outside the CDR3, is GAGVSQSPSNKVTEKGKDVELRCDPISGHTALYWYRQSLGQGLEFLIYFQGNSAPDKSGLPSDRFSAERTGGSVSTLTIQRTQQEDSAVYLCASSLGIRREQYFGPGTRLTVT.

The V call is TRBV11-2, the J call TRBJ1-2, with a weak D call TRBD1 (6 bases). Germline lookup yields CDR1 SGHAT and CDR2 FQNNGV. Trimming shortened V by 1 base and J by 5 bases, and 26 bases separated the two germline ends. The length of the CDR3 is 19 residues. CDR3 nucleotide sequence: TGTGCCAGCAGCTTAGTGTACAGGGCAAATTCGCGCCACTATTATGGCTACACCTTC. It is translated as CASSLVYRANSRHYYGYTF.

The J gene is TRBJ1-2, the V gene TRBV18, with no clear D. Trimming took 3 bases from V and 8 from J, leaving 16 bases between them. The germline CDR1 and CDR2 sequences are KGHSH and LQKENI. This CDR3 is 14 amino acids long. The CDR3 reads CASSPPGRGGGYTF. CDR3 DNA: TGTGCCAGCTCACCCCCCGGACGGGGAGGAGGCTACACCTTC.

The chain combines TRBV28 with TRBJ2-7; 12 positions match TRBD2. Germline trimming cut 6 bases from V and 1 base from J; bases unmatched to any gene: 1. This CDR3 comprises 14 residues. CDR1 MDHEN and CDR2 SYDVKM come from the germline V gene. CDR3: CASRTSGGSYEQYF. CDR3 nucleotides: TGTGCCAGCAGGACTAGCGGGGGATCCTACGAGCAGTACTTC. Full variable domain (rest looked up from reference TRBV28 and TRBJ2-7): DVKVTQSSRYLVKRTGEKVFLECVQDMDHENMFWYRQDPGLGLRLIYFSYDVKMKEKGDIPEGYSVSREKKERFSLILESASTNQTSMYLCASRTSGGSYEQYFGPGTRLTVT.

This clone was detected ten times or more. The V and J genes are TRBV6-6 and TRBJ2-1; 9 bases match TRBD1. CDR1 and CDR2 from the germline V gene are MNHNY and SVGAGI (reference sequence). The CDR3 length is 16 residues. V was clipped by 4 bases and J by 5 bases; unmatched bases: 9. This CDR3 is CASSFIPGQGNNEQFF. The CDR3 DNA reads TGTGCCAGCAGTTTTATACCGGGACAGGGAAACAATGAGCAGTTCTTC.

This clone was picked up one time. The chain couples TRBV5-1 to TRBJ2-7; possibly TRBD2 for D (6 bases). CDR3 size: 15 residues. Germline values: CDR1 SGHRS, CDR2 YFSETQ. Deletions cut 2 bases from V and 3 bases from J, with 15 bases between. The CDR3 reads CASSFSGEPHYEQYF. The CDR3 region has the DNA TGCGCCAGCAGCTTCTCGGGGGAGCCCCACTACGAGCAGTACTTC.

This chain uses TRBV28 with TRBJ2-5; D possibly corresponds to TRBD2 (5 bases). Germline CDR1 is MDHEN and CDR2 is SYDVKM. Between the trimmed V and J ends, which lost 6 bases and 8 bases, there was a span of 16 bases. The CDR3 is 13 residues long. CDR3 amino acids: CASSFGSRHTQYF. The CDR3 region has the DNA TGTGCCAGCAGCTTTGGGAGTAGACATACCCAGTACTTC.

This rearrangement joins TRBV29-1 to TRBJ2-3; weak D call: TRBD1 (5 bases). Germline CDR1 SQVTM, CDR2 ANQGSEA. The CDR3 totals 13 residues. Between the trimmed V and J ends, which lost 2 bases and 4 bases, there was a span of 10 bases. As DNA, the CDR3 is TGCAGCGTTGAAAAGCAGGGCCCAGATACGCAGTATTTT. Protein sequence: CSVEKQGPDTQYF.

This clone was picked up one time. V and J are TRBV6-5 and TRBJ1-1; 7 nucleotides agree with TRBD1. The CDR3 loop spans 15 amino acids. Trimming removed 2 bases from V and 5 bases from J; junction bases left unmatched: 8. Per the germline V gene, CDR1 is MNHEY and CDR2 is SVGAGI. The CDR3 region is CASSYGGGGVTEAFF. The CDR3 DNA is TGTGCCAGCAGTTACGGCGGAGGGGGCGTGACTGAAGCTTTCTTT.

This chain links TRBV4-2 with TRBJ1-6, with 10 positions matching TRBD1. This CDR3 region has 15 residues. V was pared by 1 base and J by 10 bases, with 4 bases of the junction left unmatched. CDR1 and CDR2 (germline): LGHNA, YNFKEQ. CDR3 protein: CASSQATGGESPLHF. The CDR3 DNA reads as TGTGCCAGCAGCCAAGCGACAGGGGGCGAGTCACCCCTCCACTTT.

The V and J genes are TRBV27 and TRBJ2-1, with unresolved D. The V end lost 5 bases, the J end lost 3 bases, and 14 bases lay between the germline ends. The CDR3 length is 15 residues. Germline V gives CDR1 MNHEY, CDR2 SMNVEV (reference sequence). The CDR3 DNA reads TGTGCCAGCAGTGTAAGCCGGGTTTTCTACAATGAGCAGTTCTTC. The encoded protein is CASSVSRVFYNEQFF.

The chain is built from TRBV4-1 and TRBJ1-2, with unresolved D. V was clipped by 5 bases and J by 0 bases, with 10 bases between them. CDR3 length: 14 amino acids. Per germline, CDR1 MGHRA and CDR2 YSYEKL. CDR3 nucleotides: TGCGCCAGCAGCACGACATCCTCTAACTATGGCTACACCTTC. It specifies CASSTTSSNYGYTF.

The chain recombines TRBV6-5 with TRBJ1-6; 7 nucleotides line up with TRBD1. V dropped 5 bases and J dropped 5; count of bases not matched to a gene: 6. CDR3 length: 15 amino acids. Germline V gene sequence: CDR1 MNHEY, CDR2 SVGAGI. The CDR3 DNA follows: TGTGCCAGCAGTAGGGGCAGGGGGGATAATTCACCCCTCCACTTT. Encoded protein: CASSRGRGDNSPLHF.

The rearrangement uses TRBV14 and TRBJ1-1, with D unclear. V was cut by 6 bases and J by 0 bases, with 8 bases left in between. Germline V gene sequence: CDR1 SGHDN, CDR2 FVKESK. This CDR3 has 13 residues. The CDR3 sequence is CASRGLMNTEAFF. CDR3 DNA sequence: TGTGCCAGCAGGGGCCTAATGAACACTGAAGCTTTCTTT.

The chain is built from TRBV5-1 and TRBJ1-6, with 7 bases aligning to TRBD1. The CDR3 has 17 amino acids. The V and J ends lost 2 bases and 7 bases, in that order; junction bases with no gene match: 12. Germline values: CDR1 SGHRS, CDR2 YFSETQ. Here the CDR3 reads CASSFDRDSQGNSPLHF. In DNA, the CDR3 is TGCGCCAGCAGCTTTGACCGGGACAGTCAAGGAAATTCACCCCTCCACTTT. Combining the CDR3 with reference TRBV5-1 and TRBJ1-6 gives the whole variable domain KAGVTQTPRYLIKTRGQQVTLSCSPISGHRSVSWYQQTPGQGLQFLFEYFSETQRNKGNFPGRFSGRQFSNSRSEMNVSTLELGDSALYLCASSFDRDSQGNSPLHFGNGTRLTVT.

The chain recombines TRBV7-3 with TRBJ2-1; tentatively, D is TRBD2 (6 bases). The CDR3 consists of 14 residues. V lost 5 bases and J lost 5, with 13 bases in between. Germline lookup yields CDR1 SGHTA and CDR2 FQGTGA. CDR3 sequence reads: CASSTGTLNNEQFF. Written as DNA, the CDR3 is TGTGCCAGCAGCACCGGGACTCTAAACAATGAGCAGTTCTTC.

Only a few counts were recorded for this clone. The chain uses TRBV27 and TRBJ2-4, with D unresolved. The CDR3 is 15 amino acids. CDR1 and CDR2 (germline): MNHEY, SMNVEV (reference sequence). V was clipped by 9 bases and J by 1 base, with 16 bases between them. CDR3 sequence (DNA): TGTGCCAGTTGGAATTCGTTCGGGGCCAAAAACATTCAGTACTTC. It yields the protein CASWNSFGAKNIQYF.

The chain has TRBV7-2 and TRBJ1-3, with D possibly TRBD1 on 6 matching bases. Deletions cut 1 base from V and 8 bases from J, with 12 bases between. CDR3 length: 14 residues. CDR1 and CDR2 (germline): SGHTA, FQGNSA. CDR3 region: CASSLGQAYDTIYF. Written as DNA, the CDR3 is TGTGCCAGCAGCTTAGGACAGGCCTACGACACCATATATTTT.

The V call is TRBV10-2, the J call TRBJ1-1, with D unclear. This CDR3 is 11 amino acids long. Between the trimmed V and J ends, which lost 6 bases and 1 base, there was a span of 3 bases. Germline CDR1 WSHSY, CDR2 SAAADI. CDR3 nucleotides: TGCGCCAGCAGCAAGAACACTGAAGCTTTCTTT. Amino acid sequence: CASSKNTEAFF.

The rearrangement joins TRBV6-4 to TRBJ1-5, with a possible D match to TRBD1 (6 bases). Germline V CDR1 and CDR2: MRHNA, SNTAGT. V was pared by 5 bases and J by 3 bases, with 11 bases between. The CDR3 is 14 residues long. The CDR3 nucleotides are TGTGCCAGCAGTTACGGACAGTTCAATCAGCCCCAGCATTTT. This codes for CASSYGQFNQPQHF.